Below, 27 T cell receptor beta chains from the same sample are listed, as sequenced in a study of shared clonotypes between healthy human individuals. The repertoire was sequenced with immunoSEQ multiplex PCR; TCRdb's copy has only in-frame clones and lacks some. The sample carries about 2.2 million clones, around 93% recorded once. Naive CD8 isolation took CD45RO-negative cells positively selected for CCR7 and excluded terminally differentiated effector memory CD45RA+ cells. Source material: naive CD8+ T cells from PBMCs. The receptor set was obtained from a man between 18 and 35 years old in good health. Some clones in this sample may be carry-over from other donors' samples.

The chain joins TRBV7-8 to TRBJ2-1; 12 bases line up with TRBD2. Germline CDR1 and CDR2: SGHVS and FQNEAQ. V lost 2 bases and J lost 7; bases outside the gene matches: 6. This CDR3 contains 16 residues. The CDR3 DNA reads as TGTGCCAGCAGCTTAACCCTAGCGGGAGGGAATAATGAGCAGTTCTTC. Protein product: CASSLTLAGGNNEQFF.

This clone was seen a single time. The CDR3 protein is CATSRDRGGEKLFF. The DNA for the CDR3 is TGTGCCACCAGCAGAGATCGGGGCGGTGAAAAACTGTTTTTT. V usage is TRBV15 and J usage is TRBJ1-4, with TRBD1 as a possible D gene (5 bases). The CDR3 has 14 residues. Trimming pared 0 bases from V and 7 bases from J, leaving 9 bases between. Germline CDR1 LNHNV, CDR2 YYDKDF (reference sequence). Full variable domain (missing parts from reference TRBV15 and TRBJ1-4): DAMVIQNPRYQVTQFGKPVTLSCSQTLNHNVMYWYQQKSSQAPKLLFHYYDKDFNNEADTPDNFQSRRPNTSFCFLDIRSPGLGDTAMYLCATSRDRGGEKLFFGSGTQLSVL.

The CDR3: CASSPGQGEDTQYF. The CDR3 DNA reads TGTGCCAGCAGTCCGGGACAGGGAGAAGATACGCAGTATTTT. The gene calls are TRBV28 and TRBJ2-3; 9 nucleotides align to TRBD1. Germline CDR1 and CDR2: MDHEN and SYDVKM. V shed 5 bases and J 5 bases; nucleotides not matched to a gene: 5. The CDR3 runs to 14 residues.

V is TRBV4-3 and J is TRBJ1-2; D may be TRBD1 (6 bases). The CDR3 is 15 residues long. Germline CDR1 LGHNA, CDR2 YSLEER. V was pared by 0 bases and J by 4 bases, with 12 bases between. The CDR3 protein is CASSQDQGPSYGYTF. Here the CDR3 DNA reads TGCGCCAGCAGCCAAGATCAGGGGCCCAGCTATGGCTACACCTTC.

This clone was picked up one time. The chain has TRBV4-3 and TRBJ2-7, with a possible D match to TRBD2 (5 bases). Per germline, CDR1 LGHNA and CDR2 YSLEER. Between the trimmed V and J ends, which lost 0 bases and 5 bases, there was a span of 11 bases. The CDR3 extends over 14 amino acids. The CDR3 reads CASSQDPYGDEQYF. CDR3 nucleotides: TGCGCCAGCAGCCAAGACCCCTACGGGGACGAGCAGTACTTC.

The chain couples TRBV7-9 to TRBJ2-7, with D maybe TRBD1 (6 bases). Trimming removed 1 base from V and 5 bases from J, with 15 bases in between. Germline-derived CDR1 and CDR2 are SEHNR and FQNEAQ (reference sequence). CDR3 length: 15 residues. DNA of the CDR3: TGTGCCAGCAGCTTAGGAATTTCAGGGGTTGACGAGCAGTACTTC. Translation gives CASSLGISGVDEQYF.

The V and J genes are TRBV4-1 and TRBJ2-1; a possible D gene is TRBD2 (6 bases). The germline V gene has CDR1 MGHRA and CDR2 YSYEKL. V lost 5 bases, J lost 3 bases, and 11 bases lay in between. CDR3 length: 14 residues. CDR3 residues: CASSAPGLYNEQFF. The DNA for the CDR3 is TGCGCCAGCAGCGCCCCGGGACTCTACAATGAGCAGTTCTTC.

CDR3 protein: CASSYQAGKNIQYF. CDR3 sequence (DNA): TGTGCCAGCAGTTACCAGGCTGGCAAAAACATTCAGTACTTC. The chain recombines TRBV28 with TRBJ2-4; D gene uncertain. The CDR3 has 14 amino acids. CDR1 is MDHEN, CDR2 SYDVKM, per germline. The V end was cut by 4 bases, the J end by 3 bases, with 10 bases between.

This sequence joins TRBV19 and TRBJ2-3; no definite D call. The V gene's germline CDR1 is LNHDA and CDR2 SQIVND (reference sequence). CDR3 length equals 16 residues. V lost 4 bases, J lost 2 bases, and 16 bases lay in between. The CDR3 coding sequence is TGTGCCAGTAGTACCCACCTGGACGCAACCACAGATACGCAGTATTTT. Protein sequence: CASSTHLDATTDTQYF.

The rearrangement uses TRBV9 and TRBJ1-1; D gene ambiguous. The CDR3 covers 18 residues. The ends were cut back, 4 bases at V and 1 base at J, with 23 bases in the middle. In germline, CDR1 is SGDLS, CDR2 YYNGEE. The CDR3 DNA is TGTGCCAGCAGCCCTATGGGCGCGGTGCTTGGGAGGAACACTGAAGCTTTCTTT. Translated, it gives CASSPMGAVLGRNTEAFF.

V usage is TRBV7-9 and J usage is TRBJ2-1, with a possible D match to TRBD1 (5 bases). This CDR3 has 13 amino acids. Between the trimmed V and J ends, which lost 5 bases and 6 bases, there was a span of 11 bases. Germline V lookup: CDR1 SEHNR, CDR2 FQNEAQ (reference sequence). The chain's CDR3 is CASSQGHSNEQFF. The CDR3 DNA sequence: TGTGCCAGCAGCCAAGGACATTCCAATGAGCAGTTCTTC.

The chain joins TRBV28 to TRBJ1-4; D is ambiguous. CDR3 length equals 14 residues. Trimming left V 8 bases short and J 1 base short, with 11 bases between. The germline V gene encodes CDR1 MDHEN and CDR2 SYDVKM. CDR3 sequence: CASRSVLTNEKLFF. DNA for the CDR3: TGTGCCAGCCGTTCGGTCTTAACTAATGAAAAACTGTTTTTT.

This clone was seen only once. The sample contains more than one DNA sequence encoding this CDR3. The chain combines TRBV27 with TRBJ2-1; TRBD1 matches at 8 bases. Germline assignment: CDR1 MNHEY and CDR2 SMNVEV (reference sequence). Trimming cost V 5 bases and J 7 bases; bases outside gene matches: 1. CDR3 length equals 12 residues. DNA of the CDR3: TGTGCCAGCAGTCACAGGGGGAATGAGCAGTTCTTC. This gives the protein CASSHRGNEQFF.

The chain recombines TRBV10-3 with TRBJ1-1; tentatively, D is TRBD1 (5 bases). V shed 4 bases and J shed 0 bases, with 9 bases lying between them. From germline, CDR1 is ENHRY and CDR2 SYGVKD. The CDR3 consists of 14 residues. CDR3 sequence: CAISVGGMNTEAFF. For the CDR3, the DNA is TGTGCCATCAGTGTGGGGGGAATGAACACTGAAGCTTTCTTT.

This clone has only one observation. The chain carries TRBV6-7 and TRBJ1-2, with 7 bases fitting TRBD1. TRBV6-7 is designated an ORF whose function remains uncertain. The CDR3 has 15 residues. Trimming at V came to 6 bases and at J to 6 bases, leaving 13 bases not matched to a gene. The CDR3 loop reads CASSHRGRKRDGYTF. The CDR3 DNA reads as TGTGCCAGCAGCCACAGGGGACGGAAGAGGGATGGCTACACCTTC.

This clone was recorded once. This chain uses TRBV7-9 with TRBJ1-2, with 7 bases that match TRBD1. This CDR3 spans 14 amino acids. V dropped 8 bases and J dropped 6; count of bases not matched to a gene: 12. The germline V gene has CDR1 SEHNR and CDR2 FQNEAQ (reference sequence). CDR3 sequence reads: CASLGWGTDDGYTF. The DNA for the CDR3 is TGTGCCAGCTTAGGATGGGGGACAGACGATGGCTACACCTTC.

The chain's CDR3 is CASSPNSGFEQYF. CDR3 bases: TGTGCCAGCTCACCCAACTCTGGCTTCGAGCAGTACTTC. The V and J genes are TRBV18 and TRBJ2-7, with no clear D. CDR1 and CDR2 (germline): KGHSH, LQKENI. Trimming stripped 3 bases from V and 6 bases from J, with 12 bases between. The CDR3 totals 13 residues.

The chain joins TRBV27 to TRBJ2-7, with 7 bases aligning to TRBD2. Germline V gives CDR1 MNHEY, CDR2 SMNVEV (reference sequence). The CDR3 extends over 15 amino acids. J was trimmed by 4 bases and V by 4 bases; bases with no gene match: 10. This chain's CDR3 is CASSSRWGLPYEQYF. The CDR3 coding sequence is TGTGCCAGCAGTTCCCGATGGGGACTACCATACGAGCAGTACTTC.

V usage is TRBV10-2 and J usage is TRBJ1-4; 7 bases are shared with TRBD1. After removal of 6 bases from V and 5 bases from J, the junction contained 6 bases not matched to a gene. Germline CDR1 is WSHSY and CDR2 is SAAADI. The CDR3 is 14 amino acids. CDR3 coding DNA: TGCGCCAGCAGACCTAGGGGGCTGAATGAAAAACTGTTTTTT. This sequence encodes CASRPRGLNEKLFF.

The gene calls are TRBV29-1 and TRBJ2-3, with TRBD1 matching 9 bases. Germline CDR1 and CDR2: SQVTM and ANQGSEA. After removal of 7 bases from V and 3 bases from J, the junction contained 5 bases not matched to a gene. There are 13 residues in the CDR3. As DNA, the CDR3 is TGCAGCGCCTGGACAGGGGAAACAGATACGCAGTATTTT. Residues: CSAWTGETDTQYF.

This clone was observed a single time. The chain uses TRBV7-9 and TRBJ2-1; 9 nucleotides agree with TRBD2. The CDR3 has 15 residues. Germline V gives CDR1 SEHNR, CDR2 FQNEAQ (reference sequence). Unmatched junction bases numbered 11, after V lost 6 bases and J lost 8 bases. CDR3 amino acids: CASRKGGGRADEQFF. As DNA, the CDR3 is TGTGCCAGCAGAAAGGGAGGCGGGAGGGCGGATGAGCAGTTCTTC.

The chain is built from TRBV9 and TRBJ2-7, with TRBD1 matching 8 bases. V was clipped by 0 bases and J by 4 bases; unmatched bases: 15. Germline V gives CDR1 SGDLS, CDR2 YYNGEE. The CDR3 extends over 18 amino acids. The CDR3 DNA sequence: TGTGCCAGCAGCGTAGATGGGGCCCCGGGACAGGATCGGTACGAGCAGTACTTC. Its translation is CASSVDGAPGQDRYEQYF. Full variable domain (remainder filled in from reference TRBV9 and TRBJ2-7): DSGVTQTPKHLITATGQRVTLRCSPRSGDLSVYWYQQSLDQGLQFLIQYYNGEERAKGNILERFSAQQFPDLHSELNLSSLELGDSALYFCASSVDGAPGQDRYEQYFGPGTRLTVT.

The chain uses TRBV27 and TRBJ2-7, with a weak D call TRBD2 (7 bases). Deletions cut 5 bases from V and 3 bases from J, with 17 bases between. Germline assignment: CDR1 MNHEY and CDR2 SMNVEV (reference sequence). This CDR3 is built from 15 residues. The DNA for the CDR3 is TGTGCCAGCAGTAATGGCGGGGGCGCCAACTACGAGCAGTACTTC. It yields the protein CASSNGGGANYEQYF.

The V call is TRBV28, the J call TRBJ1-4; D may be TRBD1 (5 bases). With 5 bases removed from V and 0 bases from J, the gap between germline ends came to 13 bases. Germline V gene lookup returns CDR1 MDHEN and CDR2 SYDVKM. This CDR3 spans 16 amino acids. CDR3 nucleotides: TGTGCCAGCAGTGATCCAGGGACCCCAACTAATGAAAAACTGTTTTTT. Translated, it gives CASSDPGTPTNEKLFF.

V and J are TRBV7-8 and TRBJ1-2; tentative D call: TRBD1 (5 bases). The CDR3 totals 13 residues. V gave up 4 bases and J gave up 2 bases, with 8 bases separating them. Germline V gene sequence: CDR1 SGHVS, CDR2 FQNEAQ. Written as DNA, the CDR3 is TGTGCCAGCAGCTACGGACACAACTATGGCTACACCTTC. Translating gives CASSYGHNYGYTF.

The chain is built from TRBV9 and TRBJ2-3, with D possibly being TRBD1 (5 bases). Germline CDR1 and CDR2: SGDLS and YYNGEE. The CDR3 has 16 residues. V was pared by 0 bases and J by 4 bases, with 15 bases between. CDR3 protein: CASSVAGAGLADTQYF. The CDR3 DNA sequence: TGTGCCAGCAGCGTAGCTGGGGCAGGGCTCGCAGATACGCAGTATTTT.

A single count supports this clone. This chain uses TRBV10-3 with TRBJ1-2; 7 bases are a match to TRBD1. Germline CDR1 reads ENHRY; CDR2 reads SYGVKD. This CDR3 region has 15 residues. Unmatched junction bases numbered 13, after V lost 8 bases and J lost 4 bases. The CDR3, as DNA: TGTGCCATCGGGATCGGGACAGACCTAACCTATGGCTACACCTTC. Translating it yields CAIGIGTDLTYGYTF.